This T cell receptor beta chain was retrieved from a study of T cell responses to AZD1222 COVID-19 vaccine. Profiling relied on immunoSEQ multiplex PCR, and the TCRdb table lists in-frame clones only, not all of them. Found here are roughly 150,000 clones, just under 95% of them singletons; the top ten hold approximately 7%. Analyses pooled second doses at about 4 or about 12 weeks. CDR1 and CDR2 from the germline V gene are LNHDA and SQIVND (reference sequence). Trimming took 9 bases from V and 5 from J; bases not matched to a gene: 12. The CDR3 has 16 residues. About this clone itself: What it binds is unknown.

Study findings and constraints: Spike-specific TCRs gained breadth and depth after people received two AZD1222 doses.

The sequenced sample was peripheral blood, obtained 28 days after the second AZD1222 dose. The genes are TRBV19 and TRBJ2-5, with 13 nucleotides matching TRBD2. This TCR came from an adult who received the AZD1222 COVID-19 vaccine. The CDR3 protein is CASQSTGTSGAETQYF. CDR3 DNA sequence: TGTGCCAGCCAGAGTACGGGGACTAGCGGGGCTGAGACCCAGTACTTC.